The TCR beta chain under discussion was sequenced for a study of post-analysis software for immune sequencing data. On the study more broadly: Both relapsing-remitting and secondary progressive multiple sclerosis featured among the disease courses, as did progressive-relapsing multiple sclerosis.

The TCR beta cDNA libraries contained unique molecular identifiers. T cells, about 0.9 to 11 million of them, yielded 500,000 or so cDNA molecules. TCRdb processed the PCR reads anew with MiXCR; each CDR3 protein has one entry. The sample shows 740,000 or so distinct CDR3 sequences, roughly 58% of them seen only once. With respect to this clonotype: Its antigen is undetermined.

Findings and limits, study-wide: Significantly decreased normalized Chao1 diversity was recorded for multiple sclerosis patients relative to controls. Those samples that were prepared in the same batch co-clustered strongly by F measure. There were about five TRBV segments more frequent in patients than controls, and TRBV5-6, TRBV5-1 and TRBV20-1 were among them.

Germline CDR1 is SQVTM and CDR2 is ANQGSEA. Unmatched junction bases numbered 4, after V lost 3 bases and J lost 6 bases. There are 12 residues in the CDR3. The receptor was derived from a girl aged 5 to 17 with multiple sclerosis. The rearrangement joins TRBV29-1 to TRBJ1-2, with TRBD1 matching over 7 bases. Sequencing used blood. The CDR3 loop is CSVEDRWNGYTF. In nucleotides, the CDR3 is TGCAGCGTTGAGGACAGGTGGAATGGCTACACCTTC.